Below, 26 T cell receptor beta chains from the same sample are listed, as sequenced in a study of blood T cells in healthy people across ages. Next came a second PCR, run for about 7 to 12 cycles, which used a sample-barcoded 5' primer along with a J-beta primer mix. TCRdb recomputed calls from the 5' RACE reads with MiXCR, one row per CDR3 protein. The repertoire has some 1,800,000 distinct CDR3 sequences, roughly 43% of them found once; the top ten carry under 25%. Material for sequencing was blood. Source of these receptors: a human donor in good health.

This chain connects TRBV7-2 to TRBJ1-2, with D possibly matching TRBD1 (5 bases). The length of the CDR3 is 16 residues. V shed 1 base and J shed 4 bases, with 16 bases lying between them. From germline, CDR1 is SGHTA and CDR2 FQGNSA. The CDR3 coding sequence is TGTGCCAGCAGCTTAGATCCGGCAGGGTGGGCCTATGGCTACACCTTC. Translating it yields CASSLDPAGWAYGYTF.

The chain couples TRBV10-3 to TRBJ2-5, with TRBD2 matching 12 bases. The CDR3 has 14 amino acids. Germline V lookup: CDR1 ENHRY, CDR2 SYGVKD. J gave up 0 bases and V 10 bases, and 3 bases lay outside the gene matches. The CDR3 spells CANRTSGDQETQYF. The DNA of the CDR3 is TGTGCCAACCGGACTAGCGGGGACCAAGAGACCCAGTACTTC.

This chain joins TRBV27 and TRBJ1-2; D uncertain. CDR1 MNHEY and CDR2 SMNVEV come from the germline V gene (reference sequence). The CDR3 sequence is 16 residues long. V lost 0 bases, J lost 3 bases, and 14 bases lay in between. Written as DNA, the CDR3 is TGTGCCAGCAGTTTATCAGTCGGCCCTCTGCACTATGGCTACACCTTC. Its protein is CASSLSVGPLHYGYTF.

A single count supports this clonotype. The chain carries TRBV6-1 and TRBJ1-6; perhaps TRBD1 as D (6 bases). Trimming pared 6 bases from V and 10 bases from J, leaving 28 bases between. This CDR3 comprises 18 residues. Looked up from germline, CDR1 is MNHNS and CDR2 is SASEGT. This chain's CDR3 is CASRRGTRGGWSGSPLHF. Written as DNA, the CDR3 is TGTGCCAGCAGGCGAGGGACAAGGGGCGGCTGGTCGGGCTCACCCCTCCACTTT.

The J gene is TRBJ2-5, the V gene TRBV5-1; D may be TRBD1 (6 bases). V lost 5 bases, J lost 5 bases, and 16 bases lay in between. Germline V gene lookup returns CDR1 SGHRS and CDR2 YFSETQ. This CDR3 spans 14 amino acids. CDR3 residues: CASSVVQGDETQYF. In DNA, the CDR3 is TGCGCCAGCAGTGTGGTACAGGGAGACGAGACCCAGTACTTC.

This rearrangement joins TRBV5-1 to TRBJ2-7; 9 bases match TRBD1. There are 17 residues in the CDR3. Germline V lookup: CDR1 SGHRS, CDR2 YFSETQ. The V segment lost 4 bases and the J segment 2 bases; nucleotides outside the gene matches: 13. CDR3 residues: CASSTLQGATTTYEQYF. In nucleotides, the CDR3 is TGCGCCAGCAGCACCTTACAGGGGGCGACCACGACCTACGAGCAGTACTTC.

The chain has TRBV15 and TRBJ1-2, with 10 nucleotides matching TRBD1. The ends lost 5 bases at V and 6 bases at J; junction bases unmatched: 18. Germline V gene lookup returns CDR1 LNHNV and CDR2 YYDKDF (reference sequence). The CDR3 spans 18 residues. The CDR3 is CATSGSRGRQGARDGYTF. The CDR3 DNA sequence: TGTGCCACCAGCGGATCAAGGGGAAGACAGGGGGCGAGGGATGGCTACACCTTC. The entire variable domain, with the rest obtained from reference TRBV15 and TRBJ1-2, is as follows: DAMVIQNPRYQVTQFGKPVTLSCSQTLNHNVMYWYQQKSSQAPKLLFHYYDKDFNNEADTPDNFQSRRPNTSFCFLDIRSPGLGDTAMYLCATSGSRGRQGARDGYTFGSGTRLTVV.

The chain carries TRBV25-1 and TRBJ1-2, with a tentative D call TRBD1 (6 bases). V lost 1 base, J lost 6 bases, and 9 bases lay in between. The CDR3 length is 13 residues. Germline V gene lookup returns CDR1 MGHDK and CDR2 SYGVNS. CDR3 residues: CASSEFGTNGYTF. The CDR3 bases are TGTGCCAGCAGTGAATTCGGGACAAATGGCTACACCTTC.

This chain connects TRBV6-5 to TRBJ1-1, with a weak D call TRBD1 (6 bases). V was cut by 6 bases and J by 4 bases, with 18 bases left in between. CDR1 and CDR2 (germline): MNHEY, SVGAGI. CDR3 length: 15 residues. Written as DNA, the CDR3 is TGTGCCAGCAGCTCCCTTACAGGGCGCGGCACTGAAGCTTTCTTT. Translation: CASSSLTGRGTEAFF.

To note about this clonotype: One end of the junction does not line up with germline, which may come from a read error. CDR3 sequence: CTSSYSYSPNEKLFF. The DNA of the CDR3 is TGTACCAGCAGTTACTCTTACAGTCCGAATGAAAAACTGTTTTTT. The chain has TRBV6-5 and TRBJ1-4; D is unresolved. The CDR3 runs to 15 residues. CDR1 MNHEY and CDR2 SVGAGI come from the germline V gene.

The chain couples TRBV4-2 to TRBJ2-3; D is unresolved. V was shortened by 0 bases and J by 8 bases, with 6 bases between the two germline ends. This CDR3 spans 12 amino acids. Germline CDR1 and CDR2: LGHNA and YNFKEQ. This chain's CDR3 is CASSQETGTQYF. The CDR3 nucleotides are TGTGCCAGCAGCCAAGAAACGGGTACGCAGTATTTT.

The V call is TRBV7-8, the J call TRBJ1-5, with D possibly matching TRBD1 (6 bases). The CDR3 has 15 amino acids. The germline V gene has CDR1 SGHVS and CDR2 FQNEAQ. V lost 1 base and J lost 5, with 12 bases in between. This CDR3 reads CASSLEWGADQPQHF. Written as DNA, the CDR3 is TGTGCCAGCAGCTTAGAGTGGGGGGCTGATCAGCCCCAGCATTTT.

The chain couples TRBV30 to TRBJ1-4, with 7 positions matching TRBD1. Trimming removed 5 bases from V and 2 bases from J; junction bases left unmatched: 5. CDR1 GTSNPN and CDR2 SVGIG come from the germline V gene (reference sequence). The CDR3 extends over 14 amino acids. CDR3 sequence: CAWSQGVTNEKLFF. CDR3 sequence (DNA): TGTGCCTGGTCTCAGGGGGTGACTAATGAAAAACTGTTTTTT. Drawing the rest from reference TRBV30 and TRBJ1-4, the complete variable domain is SQTIHQWPATLVQPVGSPLSLECTVEGTSNPNLYWYRQAAGRGLQLLFYSVGIGQISSEVPQNLSASRPQDRQFILSSKKLLLSDSGFYLCAWSQGVTNEKLFFGSGTQLSVL.

This clonotype was counted ten times or more. CDR3 sequence: CASSSQGADTQYF. The CDR3 DNA reads as TGTGCCAGCAGCTCTCAGGGAGCAGATACGCAGTATTTT. This rearrangement joins TRBV7-2 to TRBJ2-3; TRBD1 or TRBD2 may be the D gene (5 bases each). Between the trimmed V and J ends, which lost 4 bases and 4 bases, there was a span of 9 bases. This CDR3 contains 13 residues. Per germline, CDR1 SGHTA and CDR2 FQGNSA. Full variable domain (outside the CDR3, taken from reference TRBV7-2 and TRBJ2-3): GAGVSQSPSNKVTEKGKDVELRCDPISGHTALYWYRQSLGQGLEFLIYFQGNSAPDKSGLPSDRFSAERTGGSVSTLTIQRTQQEDSAVYLCASSSQGADTQYFGPGTRLTVL.

This chain uses TRBV28 with TRBJ1-2; a weak D match, TRBD1 (6 bases). The CDR3 covers 17 residues. The V gene lost 3 bases and the J gene lost 1 base, with 18 bases spanning the gap. Germline-derived CDR1 and CDR2 are MDHEN and SYDVKM. The CDR3 spells CASSLTLRGGINYGYTF. CDR3 nucleotides: TGTGCCAGCAGTTTGACGTTACGAGGGGGGATTAACTATGGCTACACCTTC.

As concerns this clonotype: At one end the junction does not follow the germline gene, possibly because of a read error. The rearrangement joins TRBV7-2 to TRBJ2-5; D not certain. The CDR3 loop spans 13 amino acids. CDR1 is SGHTA, CDR2 FQGNSA, per germline. CDR3 region: CASSLALQGTQYF. In DNA, the CDR3 is TGTGCCAGCAGCTTAGCGCTCCAAGGGACCCAGTACTTC.

The V call is TRBV4-1, the J call TRBJ1-2; D gene ambiguous. Germline values: CDR1 MGHRA, CDR2 YSYEKL. The CDR3 has 14 residues. V was trimmed by 0 bases and J by 6 bases, leaving 11 bases between them. CDR3: CASSQDLRADGYTF. DNA for the CDR3: TGCGCCAGCAGCCAAGATCTAAGGGCTGATGGCTACACCTTC.

A few counts support this clonotype. This chain joins TRBV12-5 and TRBJ2-7; D may be TRBD2 (5 bases). Germline V gives CDR1 LGHNT, CDR2 FRNRAP. This CDR3 has 16 amino acids. V was cut by 0 bases and J by 3 bases, with 15 bases left in between. The CDR3: CASGLVSMDSYYEQYF. The CDR3, as DNA: TGTGCTAGTGGTTTGGTATCCATGGACTCCTACTACGAGCAGTACTTC. Combining the CDR3 with reference TRBV12-5 and TRBJ2-7 gives the whole variable domain DARVTQTPRHKVTEMGQEVTMRCQPILGHNTVFWYRQTMMQGLELLAYFRNRAPLDDSGMPKDRFSAEMPDATLATLKIQPSEPRDSAVYFCASGLVSMDSYYEQYFGPGTRLTVT.

The CDR3 is CSARDGTIGQLFF. The CDR3 bases are TGCAGTGCTAGAGATGGGACAATTGGTCAACTGTTTTTT. V and J are TRBV20-1 and TRBJ1-4, with D perhaps matching TRBD1 (6 bases). V was trimmed by 0 bases and J by 12 bases, leaving 14 bases between them. CDR1 is DFQATT and CDR2 is SNEGSKA in the germline V gene (reference sequence). This CDR3 is 13 amino acids long.

Only a few counts were recorded for this clonotype. The chain recombines TRBV5-1 with TRBJ2-5; D is unresolved. Trimming shortened V by 2 bases and J by 0 bases, and 14 bases separated the two germline ends. CDR3 length equals 16 residues. In germline, CDR1 is SGHRS, CDR2 YFSETQ. The CDR3 loop is CASSFSGNTYQETQYF. CDR3 sequence (DNA): TGCGCCAGCAGCTTTTCTGGTAATACGTACCAAGAGACCCAGTACTTC. Filled out from reference TRBV5-1 and TRBJ2-5, the complete variable domain reads KAGVTQTPRYLIKTRGQQVTLSCSPISGHRSVSWYQQTPGQGLQFLFEYFSETQRNKGNFPGRFSGRQFSNSRSEMNVSTLELGDSALYLCASSFSGNTYQETQYFGPGTRLLVL.

This clonotype was seen many times. The genes are TRBV15 and TRBJ1-2; D is ambiguous. In germline, CDR1 is LNHNV, CDR2 YYDKDF (reference sequence). CDR3 length: 14 amino acids. V gave up 1 base and J gave up 4 bases, with 10 bases separating them. CDR3 residues: CATSRGRQSYGYTF. The CDR3 DNA sequence: TGTGCCACCAGCAGAGGACGGCAGTCCTATGGCTACACCTTC.

The V and J genes are TRBV30 and TRBJ2-4; D not certain. Deletions cut 0 bases from V and 1 base from J, with 10 bases between. Germline assignment: CDR1 GTSNPN and CDR2 SVGIG (reference sequence). The CDR3 covers 15 residues. CDR3 DNA sequence: TGTGCCTGGAGTGTTCCCACGAGGGCCAAAAACATTCAGTACTTC. It is translated as CAWSVPTRAKNIQYF.

There are many counts of this clonotype. The rearrangement uses TRBV29-1 and TRBJ2-1; 13 positions agree with TRBD2. V shed 8 bases and J 0 bases; nucleotides not matched to a gene: 13. Germline lookup yields CDR1 SQVTM and CDR2 ANQGSEA. CDR3 size: 18 residues. The CDR3 DNA follows: TGCAGCATATCCGGGACTAGCGGGGCTGCGAGCTCCTACAATGAGCAGTTCTTC. Its translation: CSISGTSGAASSYNEQFF.

V is TRBV12-3 or TRBV12-4 and J is TRBJ2-7, with D perhaps TRBD1 (5 bases). The V end lost 7 bases, the J end lost 6 bases, and 13 bases lay between the germline ends. This CDR3 is built from 12 residues. The CDR3, as DNA: TGTGCCAGCACCATGGGGCTATCCGAGCAGTACTTC. Translation: CASTMGLSEQYF.

The chain uses TRBV5-1 and TRBJ1-1; 8 bases fit TRBD1. The CDR3 runs 15 residues. J lost 3 bases, V lost 4 bases, and 8 bases had no gene match. Looked up from germline, CDR1 is SGHRS and CDR2 is YFSETQ. The CDR3: CASSPHDRGDTEAFF. As DNA, the CDR3 is TGCGCCAGCAGCCCGCACGACAGGGGAGACACTGAAGCTTTCTTT.

In its sample, this clonotype was seen many times. The V call is TRBV29-1, the J call TRBJ2-1; TRBD1 or TRBD2 may be the D gene (5 bases each). Looked up from germline, CDR1 is SQVTM and CDR2 is ANQGSEA. Trimming left V 7 bases short and J 6 bases short, with 13 bases between. The CDR3 consists of 12 residues. CDR3 nucleotide sequence: TGCAGCGGACTCCACGGGGCCAATGAGCAGTTCTTC. Translation gives CSGLHGANEQFF.